Below, 19 T cell receptor beta chains from the same sample are listed, as sequenced in a study of cytomegalovirus exposure and HLA in healthy donors. Libraries were prepared by immunoSEQ multiplex PCR; TCRdb keeps only in-frame clonotypes and omits some of them. Of 110,000 or so clones in the sample, 88% were seen once. The sequenced sample was PBMCs. The receptors originated from a woman between 18 and 29 years old in good health and CMV-seronegative.

In nucleotides, the CDR3 is TGTGCCAGCAGCCCTCAGGGGGCAGTGAACACTGAAGCTTTCTTT. Protein: CASSPQGAVNTEAFF. The chain links TRBV7-2 to TRBJ1-1; 8 nucleotides agree with TRBD1. J gave up 0 bases and V 5 bases, and 5 bases lay outside the gene matches. From germline, CDR1 is SGHTA and CDR2 FQGNSA. The CDR3 spans 15 residues.

For the CDR3, the DNA is TGTGCCAGCAGTGGACCGGGACAGGTGTGGATTTTCTTT. It is translated as CASSGPGQVWIFF. V is TRBV2 and J is TRBJ1-1; TRBD1 aligns across 8 bases. The CDR3 is 13 amino acids. Per germline, CDR1 SNHLY and CDR2 FYNNEI. J gave up 13 bases and V 4 bases, and 11 bases lay outside the gene matches.

CDR3 nucleotide sequence: TGCGCCAGCAGCTTGGTATTTCGGGACACCCCCGAGCAGTACTTC. It encodes CASSLVFRDTPEQYF. The rearrangement links TRBV5-1 to TRBJ2-7; D may be TRBD1 (6 bases). The V end was cut by 0 bases, the J end by 6 bases, with 16 bases between. From germline, CDR1 is SGHRS and CDR2 YFSETQ. The CDR3 spans 15 residues.

The rearrangement links TRBV9 to TRBJ1-1, with D possibly matching TRBD1 (6 bases). The ends were cut back, 0 bases at V and 0 bases at J, with 15 bases in the middle. Germline V gene sequence: CDR1 SGDLS, CDR2 YYNGEE. CDR3 length equals 17 residues. The CDR3 reads CASSVVQGKGLNTEAFF. DNA for the CDR3: TGTGCCAGCAGCGTAGTACAGGGTAAAGGGCTGAACACTGAAGCTTTCTTT.

The V call is TRBV30, the J call TRBJ1-2; D is unresolved. Trimming took 1 base from V and 5 from J, leaving 14 bases between them. The CDR3 runs to 14 residues. The germline CDR1 and CDR2 sequences are GTSNPN and SVGIG (reference sequence). CDR3 sequence (DNA): TGTGCCTGGAGTGAGGAGTCAGTGCTATATGGCTACACCTTC. It encodes CAWSEESVLYGYTF.

The rearrangement links TRBV10-3 to TRBJ2-2, with 12 bases lining up with TRBD1. The CDR3 is made up of 16 amino acids. Trimming took 8 bases from V and 7 from J; bases not matched to a gene: 11. Germline CDR1 is ENHRY and CDR2 is SYGVKD. CDR3 in amino acids: CAIQPDRDRGRGELFF. The CDR3 DNA sequence: TGTGCCATCCAACCGGACCGGGACAGGGGGCGCGGGGAGCTGTTTTTT.

This sequence joins TRBV5-1 and TRBJ1-6; 9 bases align to TRBD1. The germline V gene has CDR1 SGHRS and CDR2 YFSETQ. The CDR3 is 18 amino acids. The junction had 7 bases not matched to a gene; V was cut back by 3 bases and J by 0 bases. The CDR3 DNA follows: TGCGCCAGCAGCTCTAATGGACAGGGGAGCTCCTATAATTCACCCCTCCACTTT. Protein sequence: CASSSNGQGSSYNSPLHF.

A few counts support this clone. The chain combines TRBV5-1 with TRBJ1-4, with D possibly matching TRBD1 (5 bases). CDR1 and CDR2 from the germline V gene are SGHRS and YFSETQ. V shed 4 bases and J shed 0 bases, with 7 bases lying between them. This CDR3 has 14 residues. CDR3 sequence reads: CASSETATNEKLFF. In DNA, the CDR3 is TGCGCCAGCAGCGAGACAGCAACTAATGAAAAACTGTTTTTT. Looking up the rest from reference TRBV5-1 and TRBJ1-4 gives the full variable domain: KAGVTQTPRYLIKTRGQQVTLSCSPISGHRSVSWYQQTPGQGLQFLFEYFSETQRNKGNFPGRFSGRQFSNSRSEMNVSTLELGDSALYLCASSETATNEKLFFGSGTQLSVL.

The chain links TRBV2 to TRBJ1-2, with TRBD1 matching over 7 bases. Germline V CDR1 and CDR2: SNHLY, FYNNEI. The CDR3 runs 15 residues. V lost 5 bases, J lost 7 bases, and 13 bases stayed unmatched. The CDR3 nucleotides are TGTGCCAGCAGTCAGTTAGGGCAGGGGGTAATTGGCTACACCTTC. Translated: CASSQLGQGVIGYTF.

V is TRBV4-1 and J is TRBJ1-5; D is unclear. V gave up 3 bases and J gave up 1 base, with 10 bases separating them. Germline V CDR1 and CDR2: MGHRA, YSYEKL. The CDR3 sequence is 15 residues long. This CDR3 reads CASSQEGASNQPQHF. The CDR3 DNA follows: TGCGCCAGCAGCCAGGAAGGAGCGAGCAATCAGCCCCAGCATTTT.

The rearrangement uses TRBV4-3 and TRBJ2-7; the D gene is possibly TRBD1 (6 bases). The V and J ends lost 0 bases and 0 bases respectively, with 15 bases between them. Germline CDR1 reads LGHNA; CDR2 reads YSLEER. The CDR3 is 17 residues long. In nucleotides, the CDR3 is TGCGCCAGCAGCCAAGATTCTAGGGGGTCAAGCTCCTACGAGCAGTACTTC. It specifies CASSQDSRGSSSYEQYF.

The chain uses TRBV7-3 and TRBJ2-3; a weak D match, TRBD1 (6 bases). Trimming left V 3 bases short and J 1 base short, with 23 bases between. The CDR3 loop spans 19 amino acids. Germline V gives CDR1 SGHTA, CDR2 FQGTGA. The CDR3 nucleotides read TGTGCCAGCAGCTTTTCACCACAGCTAGGGGGTTCTGGCACAGATACGCAGTATTTT. Residues: CASSFSPQLGGSGTDTQYF.

J is TRBJ2-7 and V is TRBV6-1, with D perhaps TRBD2 (5 bases). Trimming left V 6 bases short and J 0 bases short, with 9 bases between. Germline V lookup: CDR1 MNHNS, CDR2 SASEGT. The CDR3 length is 13 residues. This chain's CDR3 is CASSSGYSYEQYF. Here the CDR3 DNA reads TGTGCCAGCAGCAGCGGATACTCCTACGAGCAGTACTTC.

The chain links TRBV19 to TRBJ2-1, with a possible D match to TRBD1 (5 bases). V was clipped by 3 bases and J by 1 base, with 10 bases between them. The germline V gene has CDR1 LNHDA and CDR2 SQIVND (reference sequence). The CDR3 runs to 15 residues. CDR3 protein: CASSIGSGSYNEQFF. In DNA, the CDR3 is TGTGCCAGTAGTATTGGGTCAGGGTCCTACAATGAGCAGTTCTTC.

The chain uses TRBV6-6 and TRBJ2-5; 7 bases agree with TRBD1. Germline lookup yields CDR1 MNHNY and CDR2 SVGAGI (reference sequence). J lost 2 bases, V lost 2 bases, and 8 bases had no gene match. The CDR3 is made up of 16 amino acids. CDR3 nucleotides: TGTGCCAGCAGTTACAACAGACAGGGTTCGCAAGAGACCCAGTACTTC. This sequence encodes CASSYNRQGSQETQYF.

The J gene is TRBJ2-1, the V gene TRBV11-3; 7 bases map to TRBD2. This CDR3 is 16 amino acids long. V shed 6 bases and J 7 bases; nucleotides not matched to a gene: 15. Per the germline V gene, CDR1 is SGHNT and CDR2 is YENEEA. The CDR3 coding sequence is TGTGCCAGCAGTTTGTTAGAAAAGGGAGGGCTGAATGAGCAGTTCTTC. Translation: CASSLLEKGGLNEQFF.

J is TRBJ2-5 and V is TRBV9, with 8 bases that match TRBD1. The germline gives CDR1 SGDLS, CDR2 YYNGEE. With 0 bases clipped from V and 4 bases from J, the junction kept 8 bases outside the gene matches. The CDR3 totals 16 residues. Here the CDR3 DNA reads TGTGCCAGCAGCGTAGGGTACACTGGACAGGGAGAGACCCAGTACTTC. Translating gives CASSVGYTGQGETQYF.

This clone was picked up one time. This chain joins TRBV4-3 and TRBJ2-7; D is unresolved. The CDR3 length is 12 residues. V was shortened by 1 base and J by 3 bases, with 4 bases between the two germline ends. Germline CDR1 is LGHNA and CDR2 is YSLEER. The CDR3 region has the DNA TGCGCCAGCAGCCAAGCTATCTACGAGCAGTACTTC. Protein sequence: CASSQAIYEQYF.

The chain recombines TRBV5-6 with TRBJ2-7; 8 positions agree with TRBD1. The germline V gene encodes CDR1 SGHDT and CDR2 YYEEEE. Losses at the gene ends were 4 bases for V and 9 bases for J; bases not matched to a gene: 18. The CDR3 has 16 residues. The CDR3 region is CASSQESGTGAYVQYF. CDR3 DNA: TGTGCCAGCAGCCAAGAATCCGGGACAGGCGCATATGTGCAGTACTTC.